This TCR beta chain was sequenced in a study of blood T cell repertoires in COVID-19. In the study overall: From the United States, Italy and Spain came samples of acute and convalescent COVID-19.

Original handling: Using reference gene primer amplification, nucleated cell counts were estimated. The table came from immunoSEQ multiplex PCR; TCRdb's copy has only in-frame clones and leaves some out. D and trimming were read from the DNA, whereas the V and J calls and clone size are those reported in that table. The sample comprises about 280,000 clones, 85% to 95% of which are singletons, and about 3% rests with the top ten. A COVID-19 case was met by exposed participants within 2 weeks before study entry. Trimming shortened V by 1 base and J by 3 bases, and 16 bases separated the two germline ends. The CDR3 sequence is 17 residues long. The germline CDR1 and CDR2 sequences are SGHAT and FQNNGV.

Input material: PBMCs or T cells enriched from blood (not recorded which). This receptor was identified in a man aged 35 to 55 who had been exposed to COVID-19. The chain links TRBV11-2 to TRBJ2-4, with a tentative D call TRBD1 (5 bases). The CDR3 sequence: CASSLVPAFQGKNIQYF. The CDR3 DNA is TGTGCCAGCAGCTTAGTACCAGCGTTTCAGGGCAAAAACATTCAGTACTTC.